This TCR beta chain emerged from a study of OX40 agonist ivuxolimab in advanced cancers. General study findings and limits: What antigens the expanded peripheral T cells recognized was never established.

About this clone itself: Its matching antigen is unknown.

The CDR3 has 18 residues. Trimming took 4 bases from V and 7 from J; bases not matched to a gene: 10. The germline CDR1 and CDR2 sequences are MGHRA and YSYEKL. Using immunoSEQ multiplex PCR, the repertoire was profiled, and TCRdb retains in-frame clones only, with some absent. Among over 65,000 clones listed, 92% were seen once. This material consisted of CD4+ or CD8+ T cells sorted from blood, taken in a trial of the OX40 agonist ivuxolimab. This sequence originates from an adult with an advanced solid tumor such as melanoma, head and neck, liver or kidney cancer. V is TRBV4-1 and J is TRBJ2-2; 15 nucleotides line up with TRBD2. The CDR3, as DNA: TGCGCCAGCAGCCCGGATCCCGGGACTAGCGGGAGGAACGGGGAGCTGTTTTTT. It yields the protein CASSPDPGTSGRNGELFF.